This entry lists 14 T cell receptor beta chains sequenced from one sample in a study of T-cell reconstitution after alpha-beta-depleted transplantation in children. The TCRbeta library was prepared with unique molecular identifiers. TCRdb recomputed calls from the PCR reads with MiXCR, one row per CDR3 protein. Of around 200,000 distinct CDR3 sequences listed, under 20% are singletons. The sample in question was PBMCs, mostly from graft donor cells, obtained 360 days after TCRalphabeta/CD19-depleted stem cell transplant. These TCRs come from a male patient between 2 and 9 years old who had a stem cell transplant for acute lymphoblastic leukemia, so the T cells may come from the graft donor.

The chain couples TRBV7-2 to TRBJ2-7; 9 bases agree with TRBD2. The germline gives CDR1 SGHTA, CDR2 FQGNSA. The V and J ends lost 0 bases and 2 bases, in that order; junction bases with no gene match: 5. This CDR3 comprises 16 residues. Here the CDR3 DNA reads TGTGCCAGCAGCTTAGCGCCGGCTAGCGGGACCTACGAGCAGTACTTC. This translates into CASSLAPASGTYEQYF. Looking up the rest from reference TRBV7-2 and TRBJ2-7 gives the full variable domain: GAGVSQSPSNKVTEKGKDVELRCDPISGHTALYWYRQSLGQGLEFLIYFQGNSAPDKSGLPSDRFSAERTGGSVSTLTIQRTQQEDSAVYLCASSLAPASGTYEQYFGPGTRLTVT.

The chain employs TRBV20-1 and TRBJ2-2; weak D call: TRBD2 (6 bases). CDR1 DFQATT and CDR2 SNEGSKA come from the germline V gene (reference sequence). V gave up 1 base and J gave up 0 bases, with 15 bases separating them. CDR3 length: 17 amino acids. The CDR3 DNA sequence: TGCAGTGCTAGAGGGGGTGGGGGGACGTCGAACACCGGGGAGCTGTTTTTT. It specifies CSARGGGGTSNTGELFF.

This clonotype occurred a few times. The chain combines TRBV9 with TRBJ2-1, with TRBD1 as a possible D gene (5 bases). Germline V CDR1 and CDR2: SGDLS, YYNGEE. This CDR3 has 14 amino acids. The ends were cut back, 4 bases at V and 7 bases at J, with 15 bases in the middle. CDR3: CASSPSAGLNEQFF. Written as DNA, the CDR3 is TGTGCCAGCAGCCCCAGTGCAGGGCTAAATGAGCAGTTCTTC.

This clonotype was detected a few times. The chain uses TRBV4-3 and TRBJ2-4; the D call may be TRBD1 or TRBD2 (5 bases each). The V gene lost 2 bases and the J gene lost 6 bases, with 14 bases spanning the gap. Germline CDR1 is LGHNA and CDR2 is YSLEER. The CDR3 sequence is 15 residues long. This chain's CDR3 is CASSQYEGTSNIQYF. In DNA form, the CDR3 reads TGCGCCAGCAGCCAATACGAGGGGACGTCAAACATTCAGTACTTC.

This clonotype showed up just a few times. This chain uses TRBV5-1 with TRBJ2-5; D unresolved. Trimming removed 2 bases at V and 3 bases at J, with 8 bases between. The CDR3 totals 13 residues. Germline V lookup: CDR1 SGHRS, CDR2 YFSETQ. DNA for the CDR3: TGCGCCAGCAGCTTAGGACCGAAAGAGACCCAGTACTTC. The encoded protein is CASSLGPKETQYF.

The chain recombines TRBV11-2 with TRBJ2-3; 7 bases map to TRBD2. The CDR3 totals 20 residues. CDR1 and CDR2 (germline): SGHAT, FQNNGV. The V segment lost 4 bases and the J segment 2 bases; nucleotides outside the gene matches: 21. CDR3 DNA sequence: TGTGCCAGCAGCTACTTCGTCTCTGCGGGGGTTATCCCTACCACAGATACGCAGTATTTT. Translating it yields CASSYFVSAGVIPTTDTQYF.

This chain uses TRBV7-9 with TRBJ2-1; 7 bases are a match to TRBD1. In germline, CDR1 is SEHNR, CDR2 FQNEAQ (reference sequence). V was pared by 2 bases and J by 7 bases, with 14 bases of the junction left unmatched. The CDR3 contains 17 residues. In DNA form, the CDR3 reads TGTGCCAGCAGCTTAAGGGGCGACAGGGCCCTGTCGAATGAGCAGTTCTTC. Translation: CASSLRGDRALSNEQFF. Full variable domain (remainder filled in from reference TRBV7-9 and TRBJ2-1): DTGVSQNPRHKITKRGQNVTFRCDPISEHNRLYWYRQTLGQGPEFLTYFQNEAQLEKSRLLSDRFSAERPKGSFSTLEIQRTEQGDSAMYLCASSLRGDRALSNEQFFGPGTRLTVL.

This clonotype showed up just a few times. The J gene is TRBJ2-7, the V gene TRBV12-3 or TRBV12-4; D perhaps matches TRBD1 (5 bases). The CDR3 covers 17 residues. The germline V and J ends were trimmed by 0 bases and 0 bases, with 15 bases remaining between them. CDR3 amino acids: CASSLASLGRASYEQYF. In DNA, the CDR3 is TGTGCCAGCAGTTTAGCGTCGCTGGGCAGGGCCTCCTACGAGCAGTACTTC.

This chain connects TRBV12-3 or TRBV12-4 to TRBJ2-5, with TRBD1 matching over 7 bases. The CDR3 has 15 amino acids. The trim removed 3 bases at V and 7 bases at J, leaving 11 bases unmatched. The DNA for the CDR3 is TGTGCCAGCAGTTTCGGTCGACAGGGAAGAGGGACCCAGTACTTC. Protein: CASSFGRQGRGTQYF.

The chain uses TRBV7-9 and TRBJ1-1; D is unclear. CDR3 size: 16 residues. Germline-derived CDR1 and CDR2 are SEHNR and FQNEAQ (reference sequence). The germline V and J ends were trimmed by 4 bases and 3 bases, with 18 bases remaining between them. As DNA, the CDR3 is TGTGCCAGCAGCTCAGCGGAGTGGGTGGGAGACACTGAAGCTTTCTTT. This translates into CASSSAEWVGDTEAFF.

The rearrangement joins TRBV4-3 to TRBJ2-3, with D unresolved. Germline assignment: CDR1 LGHNA and CDR2 YSLEER. With 3 bases removed from V and 0 bases from J, the gap between germline ends came to 19 bases. This CDR3 is 18 amino acids long. The CDR3 spells CASSQSQHTSWSTDTQYF. The CDR3 nucleotides read TGCGCCAGCAGCCAGAGCCAACACACGAGTTGGAGCACAGATACGCAGTATTTT.

This clonotype was counted a few times. This chain connects TRBV11-2 to TRBJ2-2; no definite D call. The V gene's germline CDR1 is SGHAT and CDR2 FQNNGV. Trimming cost V 10 bases and J 6 bases, with 15 bases left between them. The CDR3 runs to 13 residues. CDR3 sequence: CATSRTQAGELFF. CDR3 bases: TGTGCCACCTCACGTACCCAGGCCGGGGAGCTGTTTTTT.

The chain couples TRBV25-1 to TRBJ1-3, with D hard to call. This CDR3 has 19 amino acids. Germline V lookup: CDR1 MGHDK, CDR2 SYGVNS. V was clipped by 4 bases and J by 0 bases, with 22 bases between them. CDR3 sequence: CASSVFRLDVGYSGNTIYF. The CDR3 DNA reads as TGTGCCAGCAGTGTTTTTCGGTTGGACGTTGGCTACTCTGGAAACACCATATATTTT.

This clonotype has a handful of counts. This rearrangement joins TRBV29-1 to TRBJ2-1, with D possibly matching TRBD1 (5 bases). The CDR3 spans 15 residues. V was trimmed by 1 base and J by 3 bases, leaving 13 bases between them. CDR1 SQVTM and CDR2 ANQGSEA come from the germline V gene. The CDR3, as DNA: TGCAGCGTTGAAGTACTGACAGATCTCTACAATGAGCAGTTCTTC. This gives the protein CSVEVLTDLYNEQFF.